Listed below are T cell receptor beta chains from one sample, sequenced in a study of shared clonotypes between healthy human individuals. The repertoire was sequenced with immunoSEQ multiplex PCR; TCRdb's copy has only in-frame clones and lacks some. In the table there are approximately 500,000 clones, around 73% of which are singletons. The sample taken for sequencing was PBMCs. The receptors stem from a woman aged 40 to 55 in good health. Some clones in this sample may be carry-over from other donors' samples. Both conserved end residues are part of each CDR3. Fields, in order: D gene, V gene, J gene, clone size, CDR3 protein, CDR3 DNA. The D gene is left open where the match is weak. Size is omitted from some rows. Given values are once, few, many or a class for expanded clones.

TRBD1	TRBV6-5	TRBJ2-7	few	CASSRQGSDYEQYF	TGTGCCAGCAGCAGACAGGGTTCAGACTACGAGCAGTACTTC
.	TRBV12-2	TRBJ1-5	.	CASRLHQPQHF	TGTGCAAGTCGCTTACATCAGCCCCAGCATTTT
.	TRBV4-1	TRBJ1-1	.	CASSLVDSRAEAFF	TGCGCCAGCAGCCTTGTCGACTCAAGGGCTGAAGCTTTCTTT
TRBD2	TRBV5-4	TRBJ2-5	.	CASSSQTSGGGETQYF	TGTGCCAGCAGCTCCCAGACTAGCGGAGGGGGGGAGACCCAGTACTTC
.	TRBV9	TRBJ2-1	once	CASSGGVGSYNEQFF	TGTGCCAGCAGCGGTGGTGTTGGCTCCTACAATGAGCAGTTCTTC
.	TRBV5-1	TRBJ2-5	.	CASSLNVQETQYF	TGCGCCAGCAGCTTAAATGTGCAAGAGACCCAGTACTTC
TRBD2	TRBV5-4	TRBJ2-1	.	CASSLDLAGASNEQFF	TGTGCCAGCAGCTTGGACCTAGCGGGAGCCAGCAATGAGCAGTTCTTC
.	TRBV4-3	TRBJ1-1	.	CASSRFVMSTEAFF	TGCGCCAGCAGCCGATTCGTAATGAGCACTGAAGCTTTCTTT
.	TRBV6-6	TRBJ2-2	.	CASSYTVVAGELFF	TGTGCCAGCAGTTACACGGTTGTGGCCGGGGAGCTGTTTTTT
.	TRBV7-3	TRBJ2-1	.	CASSLRDAVGEQFF	TGTGCCAGCAGCTTACGGGACGCCGTGGGTGAGCAGTTCTTC
.	TRBV7-2	TRBJ1-1	.	CASSLSTEAFF	TGTGCCAGCAGCTTAAGCACTGAAGCTTTCTTT
TRBD1	TRBV2	TRBJ2-2	.	CASSGTGGANTGELFF	TGTGCCAGCAGTGGTACAGGGGGCGCAAACACCGGGGAGCTGTTTTTT
.	TRBV5-6	TRBJ2-7	.	CASSLGTVTYEQYF	TGTGCCAGCAGCTTGGGGACAGTTACCTACGAGCAGTACTTC
.	TRBV19	TRBJ2-7	.	CASSIQGQIYEQYF	TGTGCCAGTAGTATACAGGGGCAGATCTACGAGCAGTACTTC
.	TRBV19	TRBJ1-4	few	CASSIGWSEKLFF	TGTGCCAGTAGTATCGGTTGGAGTGAAAAACTGTTTTTT
.	TRBV27	TRBJ2-7	.	CASSLDSFESYEQYF	TGTGCCAGCAGTTTGGACAGCTTCGAATCCTACGAGCAGTACTTC
.	TRBV10-3	TRBJ2-5	.	CAISESRGTETQYF	TGTGCCATCAGTGAGTCGAGGGGAACAGAGACCCAGTACTTC
.	TRBV4-1	TRBJ2-6	.	CASSQGSSGANVLTF	TGCGCCAGCAGCCAGGGCAGCTCTGGGGCCAACGTCCTGACTTTC
TRBD2	TRBV9	TRBJ2-2	.	CASSVGRLAGTGELFF	TGTGCCAGCAGCGTAGGCCGACTAGCAGGTACCGGGGAGCTGTTTTTT
TRBD1	TRBV15	TRBJ2-2	.	CATSSRTGNNTGELFF	TGTGCCACCAGCAGCCGGACAGGGAACAACACCGGGGAGCTGTTTTTT
.	TRBV6-6	TRBJ2-7	.	CAGSYCEQYF	TGTGCCGGCAGTTACTGCGAGCAGTACTTC
TRBD2	TRBV11-2	TRBJ2-1	.	CASSPRDIGTSGRVEQFF	TGTGCCAGCAGCCCAAGAGATATCGGGACTAGCGGGAGGGTTGAGCAGTTCTTC
.	TRBV5-4	TRBJ1-1	.	CASSPDRHTEAFF	TGTGCCAGCAGCCCCGACCGACACACTGAAGCTTTCTTT
.	TRBV4-2	TRBJ1-2	.	CASSQEGGGNYGYTF	TGTGCCAGCAGCCAAGAAGGTGGGGGAAACTATGGCTACACCTTC
.	TRBV7-2	TRBJ2-5	.	CASRLDWGSQETQYF	TGTGCCAGCAGACTGGACTGGGGGTCGCAAGAGACCCAGTACTTC